This TCR beta chain was observed in a study of cytomegalovirus exposure and HLA in healthy donors. V gave up 4 bases and J gave up 2 bases, with 12 bases separating them. The length of the CDR3 is 14 residues. Germline values: CDR1 SGHRS, CDR2 YFSETQ. The donors were in the roughly 130-subject validation cohort, distinct from the 666-subject first cohort. The assay was immunoSEQ multiplex PCR, and TCRdb's table has in-frame clones only and misses some. Among fewer than 100,000 clones, 90% to 95% were seen once, and the ten largest hold 2% to 2.5%. Sequencing was carried out using PBMCs. This rearrangement joins TRBV5-1 to TRBJ2-5; possibly TRBD1 for D (6 bases). The TCR sequence derives from a woman aged 18-29 years in good health and CMV-seronegative. The CDR3 nucleotides read TGCGCCAGCAGCGCATACAGGGAACAAGAGACCCAGTACTTC. It specifies CASSAYREQETQYF.